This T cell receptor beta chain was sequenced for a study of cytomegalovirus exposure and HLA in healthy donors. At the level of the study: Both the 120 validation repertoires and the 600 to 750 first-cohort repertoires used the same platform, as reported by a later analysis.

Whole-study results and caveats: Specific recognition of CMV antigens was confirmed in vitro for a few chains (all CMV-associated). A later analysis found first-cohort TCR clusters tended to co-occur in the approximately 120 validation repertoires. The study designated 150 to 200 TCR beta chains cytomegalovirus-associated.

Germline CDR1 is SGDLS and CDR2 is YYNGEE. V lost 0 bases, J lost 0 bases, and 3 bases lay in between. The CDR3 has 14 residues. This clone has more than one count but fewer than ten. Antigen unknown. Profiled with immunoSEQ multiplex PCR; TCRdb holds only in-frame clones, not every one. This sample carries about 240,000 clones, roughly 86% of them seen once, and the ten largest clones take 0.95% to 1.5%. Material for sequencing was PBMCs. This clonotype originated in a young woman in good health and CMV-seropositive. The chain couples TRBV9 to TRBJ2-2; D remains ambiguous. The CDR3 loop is CASSVVSNTGELFF. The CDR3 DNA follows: TGTGCCAGCAGCGTAGTCTCGAACACCGGGGAGCTGTTTTTT.